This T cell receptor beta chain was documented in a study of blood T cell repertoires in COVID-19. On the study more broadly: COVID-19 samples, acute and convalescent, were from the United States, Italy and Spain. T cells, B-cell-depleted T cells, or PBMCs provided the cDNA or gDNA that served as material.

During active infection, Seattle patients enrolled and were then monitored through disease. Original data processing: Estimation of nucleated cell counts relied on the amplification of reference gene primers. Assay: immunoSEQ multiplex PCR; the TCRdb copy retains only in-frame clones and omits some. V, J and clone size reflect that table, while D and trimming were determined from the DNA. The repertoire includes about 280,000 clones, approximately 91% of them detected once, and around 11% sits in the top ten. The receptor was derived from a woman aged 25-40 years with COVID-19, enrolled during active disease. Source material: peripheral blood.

CDR3 in DNA: TGCGCCAGCAGCCAGGCCCCCGGGGGAGCGGGCTACAATGAGCAGTTCTTC. Amino acids: CASSQAPGGAGYNEQFF. This rearrangement joins TRBV4-3 to TRBJ2-1; possible D gene TRBD2, 6 bases. The germline CDR1 and CDR2 sequences are LGHNA and YSLEER. CDR3 length: 17 residues. Trimming stripped 3 bases from V and 3 bases from J, with 18 bases between.